This T cell receptor (beta chain) was observed in a study of cytomegalovirus exposure and HLA in healthy donors. Study-wide findings and caveats: Owing to their indistinguishability, certain V segments, notably TRBV6-2 and TRBV6-3, were excluded.

Germline CDR1 and CDR2: LNHNV and YYDKDF (reference sequence). The CDR3 consists of 13 residues. Trimming cost V 5 bases and J 4 bases; bases outside gene matches: 3. About this clone: Its antigen is currently unknown.

PCR was performed using 60 Vbeta and 13 Jbeta primers. Using immunoSEQ multiplex PCR, the repertoire was profiled, and TCRdb retains in-frame clones only, with some absent. The table shows 250,000 to 350,000 clones, with roughly 89% occurring only once. Sequenced material: PBMCs. V and J are TRBV15 and TRBJ2-5; TRBD1 aligns across 8 bases. This receptor was obtained from a man between 35 and 55 years old in good health and CMV-seropositive. DNA for the CDR3: TGTGCCACCAGCCCCGGGACAGGAGAGACCCAGTACTTC. It encodes CATSPGTGETQYF.